These T cell receptor beta chains were read from a single sample in a study of CD8+ T cells in alopecia areata. Assay used: immunoSEQ multiplex PCR; TCRdb lists only in-frame clones, some missing. Altogether around 270,000 clones are present, 58% being singletons, with the ten largest covering 1.8%. The input for sequencing was CD4+ T cells sorted from blood, taken at week 24, from a patient treated with tofacitinib. These receptors were obtained from a human donor with alopecia areata. Both conserved end residues are part of each CDR3. The order of the fields is J gene, V gene, clone size, D gene, CDR3 DNA, CDR3 protein. The D gene is left open where the match is weak. Only some rows state a clone size, as once, few, many or a class for expanded clones.

TRBJ2-5,TRBV5-1,-,-,TGCGCCAGCCATCCTCGGGCAGGCGAGACCCAGTACTTC,CASHPRAGETQYF
TRBJ1-4,TRBV10-3,-,TRBD1,TGTGCCATCAGTGAAAGTACCGGGACAGGGGATGAAAAACTGTTTTTT,CAISESTGTGDEKLFF
TRBJ1-2,TRBV20-1,-,-,TGCAGTGCTAGGTCTGGCTACACCTTC,CSARSGYTF
TRBJ1-2,TRBV11-1,-,TRBD1,TGTGCCAGCAGCCTGGACAGGAGGGATGGCTACACCTTC,CASSLDRRDGYTF
TRBJ1-5,TRBV30,-,-,TGTGCCTGGAGCGAAGGGCTCTTTCAGCCCCAGCATTTT,CAWSEGLFQPQHF
TRBJ2-2,TRBV5-4,-,TRBD1,TGTGCCAGCAGCTTGGGGACAGGCCTCGCCGGGGAGCTGTTTTTT,CASSLGTGLAGELFF
TRBJ1-1,TRBV5-1,once,TRBD1,TGCGCCAGCAGCTTGGCCAGGGGGGGCACCACTGAAGCTTTCTTT,CASSLARGGTTEAFF
TRBJ1-1,TRBV7-9,-,-,TGTGCCAGCAGCTTAGCTCTTTTAAGAGTTGAAGCTTTCTTT,CASSLALLRVEAFF
TRBJ2-1,TRBV5-1,-,TRBD1,TGCGCCAGCAGCTTCAGTCCCGGGACAGGGAATGAGCAGTTCTTC,CASSFSPGTGNEQFF
TRBJ2-7,TRBV6-5,-,-,TGTGCCAGCAGTTACGTAGGTTCCTACGAGCAGTACTTC,CASSYVGSYEQYF
TRBJ2-3,TRBV6-6,-,-,TGTGCCAGCAGTTACTACCGGCCCAGCACAGATACGCAGTATTTT,CASSYYRPSTDTQYF
TRBJ1-6,TRBV30,-,TRBD1,TGTGCCTGGGGGACAGGGGGTAATTCACCCCTCCACTTT,CAWGTGGNSPLHF
TRBJ2-7,TRBV28,-,-,TGTGCCAGCCTACCGGGGGCAGGCATCCAGTACTTC,CASLPGAGIQYF
TRBJ2-6,TRBV18,-,-,TGTGCCAGCTCACGGACAGAATCTGGGGCCAACGTCCTGACTTTC,CASSRTESGANVLTF
TRBJ1-1,TRBV6-5,few,-,TGTGCCAGCAGGCAACGGGTTGGGAAGACTGAAGCTTTCTTT,CASRQRVGKTEAFF
TRBJ2-3,TRBV7-2,-,TRBD1,TGTGCCAGCAGCTTAGGTGGCAGGGGGTTTGCAGATACGCAGTATTTT,CASSLGGRGFADTQYF
TRBJ1-5,TRBV5-1,-,-,TGCGCCAGCAGCCAATTACCCTCAGGGAGTGGAAATCAGCCCCAGCATTTT,CASSQLPSGSGNQPQHF
TRBJ2-1,TRBV30,-,TRBD1,TGTGCCTGGAGTGGACAGGGTTTCGGGCACAAGAATGAGCAGTTCTTC,CAWSGQGFGHKNEQFF
TRBJ2-5,TRBV20-1,-,-,TGCAGTGCTTTTAGCGTGCAGACCCAGTACTTC,CSAFSVQTQYF
TRBJ1-3,TRBV6-5,-,TRBD1,TGTGCCAGCAGCGCGACAGGGGTCTCTGGAAACACCATATATTTT,CASSATGVSGNTIYF
TRBJ2-5,TRBV6-5,few,TRBD2,TGTGCCAGCAGTTGGACTAGCGGAGCCTCAGAGACCCAGTACTTC,CASSWTSGASETQYF
TRBJ1-1,TRBV30,few,-,TGTGCCTGGGCCAACACTGAAGCTTTCTTT,CAWANTEAFF
TRBJ1-2,TRBV6-5,-,-,TGTGCCAGCAGGGAGACAGGCCTCTATGGCTACACCTTC,CASRETGLYGYTF
TRBJ2-7,TRBV5-6,-,TRBD1,TGTGCCAGCAGGACAGGGAGCCCTTTAAATCCGGAGCAGTACTTC,CASRTGSPLNPEQYF
TRBJ2-5,TRBV29-1,-,-,TGCAGCGTTGTTAGGGGCAGGAAAGAGACCCAGTACTTC,CSVVRGRKETQYF
TRBJ2-3,TRBV29-1,-,TRBD2,TGCAGCGTCCGCGATACTAGCGGGGAGGATACGCAGTATTTT,CSVRDTSGEDTQYF
TRBJ1-1,TRBV4-2,-,TRBD1,TGTGCCAGCAGCCACTACCTAGTTGGACAGGGGGCTTCGGGGGCTTTCTTT,CASSHYLVGQGASGAFF
TRBJ2-7,TRBV15,-,-,TGTGCCACCAGCAGAGATCGGGGTTCCAGCTCCTACGAGCAGTACTTC,CATSRDRGSSSYEQYF
TRBJ1-2,TRBV6-5,-,-,TGTGCCAGCAGGGGGACAGGCTACACCTTC,CASRGTGYTF
TRBJ2-1,TRBV28,few,TRBD1,TGTGCCAGCCAAGTAGACAGGGGACCCTACAATGAGCAGTTCTTC,CASQVDRGPYNEQFF
TRBJ2-3,TRBV30,-,-,TGTGCCTGGAGATGGGGCTCTAGCACAGATACGCAGTATTTT,CAWRWGSSTDTQYF
TRBJ2-1,TRBV5-1,-,TRBD1,TGCGCCAGCGTCCAAGGGGCAGGGGGTTACAATGAGCAGTTCTTC,CASVQGAGGYNEQFF
TRBJ2-5,TRBV7-2,once,TRBD1,TGTGCCAGCAGCTTCGACAGGGGGACCCAGTACTTC,CASSFDRGTQYF
TRBJ2-7,TRBV29-1,-,-,TGCAGCGTTGCGGGGGCCACCTACGAGCAGTACTTC,CSVAGATYEQYF
TRBJ1-1,TRBV28,few,-,TGTGCCAGCAGTCCCCGGACTCTGGCGGCGACTGAAGCTTTCTTT,CASSPRTLAATEAFF
TRBJ1-5,TRBV27,-,-,TGTGCCAGCAGTTCCCGGACAGAAACTCTTAGCAATCAGCCCCAGCATTTT,CASSSRTETLSNQPQHF